The 23 T cell receptor beta chains listed next were all sequenced from one sample in a study of HIV-infected patients and healthy controls. TCRdb reprocessed the 5' RACE reads via MiXCR and lists one record per CDR3 protein. The repertoire consists of 70,000 or so distinct CDR3 sequences, with about 15% occurring once and the leading ten covering approximately 5%. Sequencing used CD4+ T cells from blood. These receptors all stem from a human donor in good health.

This clonotype was recorded a few times. The chain couples TRBV29-1 to TRBJ2-1, with no clear D. Between the trimmed V and J ends, which lost 2 bases and 10 bases, there was a span of 6 bases. Germline V gene data show CDR1 as SQVTM and CDR2 as ANQGSEA. The length of the CDR3 is 10 residues. The CDR3 sequence is CSVERNEQFF. The CDR3 DNA is TGCAGCGTTGAAAGGAACGAGCAGTTCTTC.

This clonotype was counted ten times or more. The J gene is TRBJ2-5, the V gene TRBV29-1, with 7 bases matching TRBD1. From germline, CDR1 is SQVTM and CDR2 ANQGSEA. V was pared by 2 bases and J by 5 bases, with 2 bases of the junction left unmatched. This CDR3 is built from 12 residues. DNA of the CDR3: TGCAGCGTTGAAAGACAGGGTGAGACCCAGTACTTC. As protein: CSVERQGETQYF. Combining the CDR3 with reference TRBV29-1 and TRBJ2-5 gives the whole variable domain SAVISQKPSRDICQRGTSLTIQCQVDSQVTMMFWYRQQPGQSLTLIATANQGSEATYESGFVIDKFPISRPNLTFSTLTVSNMSPEDSSIYLCSVERQGETQYFGPGTRLLVL.

This clonotype came up many times. This sequence joins TRBV12-3 or TRBV12-4 and TRBJ2-3, with D perhaps matching TRBD1 or TRBD2 (5 bases each). V was cut by 6 bases and J by 9 bases, with 19 bases left in between. CDR3 length: 14 residues. The CDR3: CASSHRDLGRTQYF. Here the CDR3 DNA reads TGTGCCAGCAGCCACCGGGACCTAGGTAGGACGCAGTATTTT.

This clonotype was counted a few times. The rearrangement links TRBV5-1 to TRBJ2-5; 8 positions agree with TRBD1. CDR3 length equals 19 residues. In germline, CDR1 is SGHRS, CDR2 YFSETQ. The V and J ends lost 2 bases and 5 bases, in that order; junction bases with no gene match: 20. The CDR3 spells CASSFRGSRDRSFAETQYF. In DNA form, the CDR3 reads TGCGCCAGCAGCTTCCGGGGGTCGAGGGACAGGTCCTTTGCGGAGACCCAGTACTTC.

The chain recombines TRBV3-1 with TRBJ1-2; 7 positions match TRBD1. Looked up from germline, CDR1 is LGHDT and CDR2 is YNNKEL (reference sequence). Unmatched junction bases numbered 2, after V lost 4 bases and J lost 3 bases. This CDR3 is 13 amino acids long. CDR3 amino acids: CASSLDRDYGYTF. The CDR3 DNA reads as TGTGCCAGCAGCCTAGACAGGGACTATGGCTACACCTTC.

This clonotype was picked up many times. The chain couples TRBV20-1 to TRBJ1-6; D remains ambiguous. The CDR3 sequence is 12 residues long. The V gene's germline CDR1 is DFQATT and CDR2 SNEGSKA (reference sequence). CDR3 residues: CITREGNSPLHF. The CDR3 DNA reads as TGCATAACTAGGGAAGGAAATTCACCCCTCCACTTT.

In this sample, this clonotype turned up a few times. The V gene is TRBV30, the J gene TRBJ2-3; 7 nucleotides match TRBD2. V trimming: 2 bases; J trimming: 2 bases; junction bases outside the gene matches: 10. The CDR3 extends over 16 amino acids. Germline V gene data show CDR1 as GTSNPN and CDR2 as SVGIG (reference sequence). The CDR3: CAWSRIRRGSTDTQYF. CDR3 coding DNA: TGTGCCTGGAGTAGGATTCGGCGGGGGTCCACAGATACGCAGTATTTT.

A few counts support this clonotype. Germline and junction disagree at one end, which may indicate a read error. This sequence joins TRBV7-2 and TRBJ2-7; tentatively, D is TRBD1 or TRBD2 (5 bases each). Germline V gene data show CDR1 as SGHTA and CDR2 as FQGNSA. This CDR3 has 13 residues. The CDR3 protein is CASSLQSHTGTLF. The CDR3 DNA sequence: TGTGCCAGCAGCTTACAGTCTCATACGGGGACCTTATTC.

The chain combines TRBV6-5 with TRBJ2-7; 14 bases match TRBD2. The CDR3 totals 14 residues. V lost 6 bases, J lost 6 bases, and 4 bases stayed unmatched. Germline CDR1 and CDR2: MNHEY and SVGAGI. The CDR3 DNA is TGTGCCAGCAGACGGGGACTAGCGGGAGTCGAGCAGTACTTC. It specifies CASRRGLAGVEQYF.

This clonotype has only a few counts. The J gene is TRBJ2-1, the V gene TRBV12-3 or TRBV12-4; the D gene is possibly TRBD2 (6 bases). Trimming shortened V by 1 base and J by 8 bases, and 24 bases separated the two germline ends. The length of the CDR3 is 18 residues. The CDR3 nucleotides are TGTGCCAGCAGTTTAGGTAACTACGGGCCCGCTCCGGGGGATGAGCAGTTCTTC. It specifies CASSLGNYGPAPGDEQFF.

V usage is TRBV29-1 and J usage is TRBJ1-1; D may be TRBD1 (6 bases). Deletions cut 5 bases from V and 1 base from J, with 20 bases between. The CDR3 has 16 amino acids. Germline V gene data show CDR1 as SQVTM and CDR2 as ANQGSEA. As DNA, the CDR3 is TGCAGCGTTCGGGGTGTGGGGGCCAATGCGAACACTGAAGCTTTCTTT. Protein product: CSVRGVGANANTEAFF.

V gene TRBV15 combines with J gene TRBJ2-2, with 8 positions matching TRBD2. J lost 5 bases, V lost 9 bases, and 11 bases had no gene match. The CDR3 runs to 15 residues. Germline V gives CDR1 LNHNV, CDR2 YYDKDF (reference sequence). CDR3 loop: CATWVGTSETGELFF. The DNA for the CDR3 is TGTGCCACTTGGGTCGGGACTAGTGAGACCGGGGAGCTGTTTTTT.

The chain carries TRBV7-2 and TRBJ1-5, with TRBD1 identical over 8 bases. J was trimmed by 0 bases and V by 5 bases; bases with no gene match: 9. The germline gives CDR1 SGHTA, CDR2 FQGNSA. This CDR3 comprises 17 residues. CDR3 amino acids: CASSDRMDRVSNQPQHF. The CDR3 bases are TGTGCCAGCAGCGATAGAATGGACAGGGTTAGCAATCAGCCCCAGCATTTT.

The rearrangement joins TRBV5-6 to TRBJ2-7, with 9 bases aligning to TRBD2. Losses at the gene ends were 4 bases for V and 3 bases for J; bases not matched to a gene: 8. Germline V lookup: CDR1 SGHDT, CDR2 YYEEEE. There are 15 residues in the CDR3. As DNA, the CDR3 is TGTGCCAGCAGCCGGCCGGGACTAGCAAACTACGAGCAGTACTTC. This sequence encodes CASSRPGLANYEQYF. Variable domain in full (rest from reference TRBV5-6 and TRBJ2-7): DAGVTQSPTHLIKTRGQQVTLRCSPKSGHDTVSWYQQALGQGPQFIFQYYEEEERQRGNFPDRFSGHQFPNYSSELNVNALLLGDSALYLCASSRPGLANYEQYFGPGTRLTVT.

This clonotype was observed many times. The chain employs TRBV24-1 and TRBJ2-2; the D gene is possibly TRBD1 (5 bases). CDR1 is KGHDR, CDR2 SFDVKD, per germline. The CDR3 is made up of 15 amino acids. With 4 bases removed from V and 1 base from J, the gap between germline ends came to 9 bases. CDR3 sequence (DNA): TGTGCCACCAGTGAACCAGGGCGGAACACCGGGGAGCTGTTTTTT. Its translation is CATSEPGRNTGELFF.

V and J are TRBV18 and TRBJ1-5; 8 bases agree with TRBD1. This CDR3 is 14 amino acids long. Germline V gene data show CDR1 as KGHSH and CDR2 as LQKENI. Trimming cost V 5 bases and J 3 bases; bases outside gene matches: 3. The CDR3 coding sequence is TGTGCCAGCTCATTCAGGGGGCACAATCAGCCCCAGCATTTT. It specifies CASSFRGHNQPQHF.

J is TRBJ2-5 and V is TRBV7-9; D ambiguous. V was cut by 3 bases and J by 3 bases, with 8 bases left in between. The CDR3 length is 13 residues. Germline values: CDR1 SEHNR, CDR2 FQNEAQ (reference sequence). CDR3 nucleotide sequence: TGTGCCAGCAGCTTTGGCCTAAAAGAGACCCAGTACTTC. Protein sequence: CASSFGLKETQYF. Using reference TRBV7-9 and TRBJ2-5 for the parts outside the CDR3, the full variable domain is DTGVSQNPRHKITKRGQNVTFRCDPISEHNRLYWYRQTLGQGPEFLTYFQNEAQLEKSRLLSDRFSAERPKGSFSTLEIQRTEQGDSAMYLCASSFGLKETQYFGPGTRLLVL.

The genes are TRBV6-6 and TRBJ2-1, with D perhaps matching TRBD1 (5 bases). V was pared by 3 bases and J by 3 bases, with 9 bases between. Germline lookup yields CDR1 MNHNY and CDR2 SVGAGI (reference sequence). The CDR3 loop spans 14 amino acids. CDR3 nucleotide sequence: TGTGCCAGCAGTTATGGGCAGGGCTACAATGAGCAGTTCTTC. Protein sequence: CASSYGQGYNEQFF.

The rearrangement links TRBV10-3 to TRBJ2-7; 9 bases align to TRBD1. Germline values: CDR1 ENHRY, CDR2 SYGVKD. The V segment lost 6 bases and the J segment 4 bases; nucleotides outside the gene matches: 4. The CDR3 loop spans 13 amino acids. DNA for the CDR3: TGTGCCATCAGATCGGGACAGGGATACGAGCAGTACTTC. This gives the protein CAIRSGQGYEQYF.

This chain links TRBV7-9 with TRBJ2-1, with D perhaps TRBD1 (6 bases). The V end lost 1 base, the J end lost 3 bases, and 13 bases lay between the germline ends. Germline V gives CDR1 SEHNR, CDR2 FQNEAQ (reference sequence). This CDR3 spans 16 amino acids. The DNA of the CDR3 is TGTGCCAGCAGCTTAGGAGGACAGCGTGACTACAATGAGCAGTTCTTC. It specifies CASSLGGQRDYNEQFF. The full variable domain, with the rest looked up from reference TRBV7-9 and TRBJ2-1, is DTGVSQNPRHKITKRGQNVTFRCDPISEHNRLYWYRQTLGQGPEFLTYFQNEAQLEKSRLLSDRFSAERPKGSFSTLEIQRTEQGDSAMYLCASSLGGQRDYNEQFFGPGTRLTVL.

This clonotype was detected only a few times. V usage is TRBV12-3 or TRBV12-4 and J usage is TRBJ2-5; possible D gene TRBD2, 5 bases. Trimming removed 3 bases at V and 4 bases at J, with 21 bases between. The CDR3 has 17 residues. The CDR3 nucleotides are TGTGCCAGCAGTTTCCGGGCCCCCTTACGGACTCCAGAGACCCAGTACTTC. Its translation: CASSFRAPLRTPETQYF.

The chain employs TRBV7-2 and TRBJ1-3; D unresolved. CDR3 length: 13 amino acids. Germline V gene lookup returns CDR1 SGHTA and CDR2 FQGNSA. V was clipped by 8 bases and J by 2 bases, with 10 bases between them. The CDR3 coding sequence is TGTGCCAGCGGCATGGTGGCTGGAAACACCATATATTTT. The encoded protein is CASGMVAGNTIYF. Drawing the rest from reference TRBV7-2 and TRBJ1-3, the complete variable domain is GAGVSQSPSNKVTEKGKDVELRCDPISGHTALYWYRQSLGQGLEFLIYFQGNSAPDKSGLPSDRFSAERTGGSVSTLTIQRTQQEDSAVYLCASGMVAGNTIYFGEGSWLTVV.

This clonotype was recorded at least ten times. The genes are TRBV18 and TRBJ1-5; 7 nucleotides match TRBD1. Germline V gene data show CDR1 as KGHSH and CDR2 as LQKENI. With 4 bases clipped from V and 0 bases from J, the junction kept 6 bases outside the gene matches. This CDR3 is built from 16 residues. CDR3 in DNA: TGTGCCAGCTCACTGACCGGGACAGATAGCAATCAGCCCCAGCATTTT. Its protein product is CASSLTGTDSNQPQHF.